This T cell receptor beta chain comes out of a study of blood T cell repertoires in COVID-19. Turning to this clone: Other DNA sequences in this sample translate to the same CDR3.

The CDR3 is 13 residues long. Looked up from germline, CDR1 is KGHSH and CDR2 is LQKENI. J lost 5 bases, V lost 4 bases, and 3 bases had no gene match. Measured with immunoSEQ multiplex PCR; TCRdb has only the in-frame clones, and not every one. This sample yields 52,000 or so clones, of which approximately 82% are seen a single time; 11% to 15% belongs to the top ten. The source is a human donor in a cohort sampled during active COVID-19. The source material was peripheral blood. The chain joins TRBV18 to TRBJ2-5; 8 nucleotides align to TRBD2. DNA of the CDR3: TGTGCCAGCTCACTCGGACTAGCCGAGACCCAGTACTTC. It specifies CASSLGLAETQYF. Full variable domain (rest looked up from reference TRBV18 and TRBJ2-5): NAGVMQNPRHLVRRRGQEARLRCSPMKGHSHVYWYRQLPEEGLKFMVYLQKENIIDESGMPKERFSAEFPKEGPSILRIQQVVRGDSAAYFCASSLGLAETQYFGPGTRLLVL.